The 20 T cell receptor beta chains in this list originate from one sample, sequenced in a study of patients and donors after allogeneic stem cell transplantation. TCRdb re-derived calls from the RT-PCR reads in MiXCR, one entry per CDR3 protein. The sample carries about 110,000 distinct CDR3 sequences, around 38% recorded once. Sequencing was performed on blood, either unsorted or a sorted T cell fraction (not recorded which). The receptors shown here come from a human donor who was either an allogeneic HSCT recipient or a stem cell or donor lymphocyte infusion donor (not recorded which). It is not recorded whose cells these are; they may come from a transplant donor.

This chain connects TRBV6-2 or TRBV6-3 to TRBJ2-2; 8 bases are shared with TRBD2. Germline V gives CDR1 MNHEY, CDR2 SVGEGT. This CDR3 is 17 amino acids long. V gave up 6 bases and J gave up 6 bases; unmatched junction bases: 15. Written as DNA, the CDR3 is TGTGCCAGCAGACCCCATCCGGGACTAGTGGGCCCCGGGGAGCTGTTTTTT. Amino acid sequence: CASRPHPGLVGPGELFF.

The gene calls are TRBV4-1 and TRBJ1-2; D is perhaps TRBD1 (6 bases). In germline, CDR1 is MGHRA, CDR2 YSYEKL. V was clipped by 3 bases and J by 6 bases, with 14 bases between them. This CDR3 comprises 14 residues. CDR3 nucleotides: TGCGCCAGCAGCCACCCCGGGGGGCGCGATGGCTACACCTTC. This translates into CASSHPGGRDGYTF.

This clonotype has just one count. The V call is TRBV5-5, the J call TRBJ2-7, with 7 positions matching TRBD1. Germline assignment: CDR1 SGHKS and CDR2 YYEKEE (reference sequence). The CDR3 runs 16 residues. After removal of 6 bases from V and 0 bases from J, the junction contained 12 bases not matched to a gene. CDR3 sequence: CASIPFKGGDSYEQYF. In DNA form, the CDR3 reads TGTGCCAGCATCCCCTTTAAAGGGGGCGACTCCTACGAGCAGTACTTC.

This rearrangement joins TRBV29-1 to TRBJ1-2; 7 bases fit TRBD1. The V segment lost 5 bases and the J segment 4 bases; nucleotides outside the gene matches: 4. This CDR3 is built from 12 residues. Germline V gene data show CDR1 as SQVTM and CDR2 as ANQGSEA. The CDR3: CSVYRGGYGYTF. The CDR3 nucleotides read TGCAGCGTTTACAGGGGAGGCTATGGCTACACCTTC.

The sample holds a few counts of this clonotype. This sequence joins TRBV27 and TRBJ1-1; D uncertain. CDR1 MNHEY and CDR2 SMNVEV come from the germline V gene (reference sequence). Trimming removed 1 base from V and 3 bases from J, with 6 bases in between. The CDR3 runs to 13 residues. The CDR3 sequence: CASSLWGDTEAFF. CDR3 in DNA: TGTGCCAGCAGTTTATGGGGTGACACTGAAGCTTTCTTT.

There are a few counts of this clonotype. The CDR3 DNA sequence: TGTGCCAGCAGTTTATATGGGGATCCAGGCCTTAACTATGGCTACACCTTC. Translated: CASSLYGDPGLNYGYTF. V gene TRBV12-3 or TRBV12-4 combines with J gene TRBJ1-2; D gene unclear. V lost 2 bases and J 1 base, leaving 17 bases between the germline ends. The CDR3 runs to 17 residues.

The chain links TRBV6-2 or TRBV6-3 to TRBJ1-1; D uncertain. From germline, CDR1 is MNHEY and CDR2 SVGEGT. The CDR3 is 14 residues long. Trimming pared 0 bases from V and 1 base from J, leaving 6 bases between. The CDR3 here is CASSYSEGNTEAFF. CDR3 coding DNA: TGTGCCAGCAGTTACTCAGAGGGGAACACTGAAGCTTTCTTT.

The genes are TRBV7-9 and TRBJ1-1; TRBD1 aligns across 10 bases. Trimming removed 5 bases from V and 1 base from J; junction bases left unmatched: 7. Germline lookup yields CDR1 SEHNR and CDR2 FQNEAQ (reference sequence). The CDR3 spans 16 residues. CDR3 sequence (DNA): TGTGCCAGCAGCACTATAAGACAGGGGGCGAACACTGAAGCTTTCTTT. It yields the protein CASSTIRQGANTEAFF.

This sequence joins TRBV28 and TRBJ2-5, with D possibly matching TRBD1 (6 bases). Trimming stripped 3 bases from V and 7 bases from J, with 18 bases between. CDR3 size: 15 residues. Germline CDR1 MDHEN, CDR2 SYDVKM. The CDR3 region is CASSFKGVLVVTQYF. In DNA form, the CDR3 reads TGTGCCAGCAGTTTTAAGGGGGTCCTAGTTGTGACCCAGTACTTC. Looking up the rest from reference TRBV28 and TRBJ2-5 gives the full variable domain: DVKVTQSSRYLVKRTGEKVFLECVQDMDHENMFWYRQDPGLGLRLIYFSYDVKMKEKGDIPEGYSVSREKKERFSLILESASTNQTSMYLCASSFKGVLVVTQYFGPGTRLLVL.

This sequence joins TRBV27 and TRBJ2-7; 14 positions agree with TRBD2. Germline lookup yields CDR1 MNHEY and CDR2 SMNVEV (reference sequence). The V segment lost 8 bases and the J segment 0 bases; nucleotides outside the gene matches: 3. There are 15 residues in the CDR3. CDR3 bases: TGTGCCAGCTCCGGGACTAGCGGGAGCTCCTACGAGCAGTACTTC. Its protein product is CASSGTSGSSYEQYF.

This clonotype came up once. The chain employs TRBV15 and TRBJ2-5; 7 bases are a match to TRBD2. The junction had 6 bases not matched to a gene; V was cut back by 4 bases and J by 1 base. CDR1 and CDR2 from the germline V gene are LNHNV and YYDKDF (reference sequence). The CDR3 is made up of 15 amino acids. The CDR3 protein is CATSKQRELQETQYF. As DNA, the CDR3 is TGTGCCACCAGCAAACAGCGGGAACTCCAAGAGACCCAGTACTTC.

There are a few counts of this clonotype. This chain uses TRBV15 with TRBJ2-1; D is unresolved. Germline V gene data show CDR1 as LNHNV and CDR2 as YYDKDF (reference sequence). Deletions cut 5 bases from V and 4 bases from J, with 21 bases between. The CDR3 consists of 17 residues. CDR3 in amino acids: CATSQSPTKRLYNEQFF. DNA of the CDR3: TGTGCCACCAGCCAAAGCCCAACTAAGAGGCTATACAATGAGCAGTTCTTC.

The V gene is TRBV7-2, the J gene TRBJ1-4; D is unresolved. Trimming removed 0 bases from V and 2 bases from J, with 7 bases in between. The CDR3 sequence is 15 residues long. Germline lookup yields CDR1 SGHTA and CDR2 FQGNSA. The CDR3 DNA is TGTGCCAGCAGCTTAGCGGTTTGGACTAATGAAAAACTGTTTTTT. This sequence encodes CASSLAVWTNEKLFF. Complete variable domain (other parts from reference TRBV7-2 and TRBJ1-4): GAGVSQSPSNKVTEKGKDVELRCDPISGHTALYWYRQSLGQGLEFLIYFQGNSAPDKSGLPSDRFSAERTGGSVSTLTIQRTQQEDSAVYLCASSLAVWTNEKLFFGSGTQLSVL.

The chain employs TRBV7-2 and TRBJ1-4, with no clear D. Germline V gene lookup returns CDR1 SGHTA and CDR2 FQGNSA. This CDR3 is built from 13 residues. V was cut by 1 base and J by 6 bases, with 6 bases left in between. CDR3 residues: CASSLVGDEKLFF. The DNA of the CDR3 is TGTGCCAGCAGCTTAGTTGGGGATGAAAAACTGTTTTTT.

This clonotype was observed a few times. This chain uses TRBV24-1 with TRBJ2-7; 10 nucleotides line up with TRBD1. With V trimmed by 10 bases and J by 3 bases, 5 bases remained unmatched. The CDR3 length is 13 residues. Germline CDR1 KGHDR, CDR2 SFDVKD. The CDR3 loop reads CATTGTGDYEQYF. The CDR3 coding sequence is TGTGCCACAACCGGGACAGGGGACTACGAGCAGTACTTC.

V gene TRBV29-1 combines with J gene TRBJ2-3; 10 nucleotides align to TRBD2. Germline V CDR1 and CDR2: SQVTM, ANQGSEA. J lost 3 bases, V lost 6 bases, and 6 bases had no gene match. This CDR3 has 14 residues. CDR3 nucleotides: TGCAGCGTCGTCCCGGGACTAGCGACAGATACGCAGTATTTT. The encoded protein is CSVVPGLATDTQYF.

The chain employs TRBV20-1 and TRBJ1-5, with 7 bases identical to TRBD1. J was trimmed by 0 bases and V by 7 bases; bases with no gene match: 3. The CDR3 spans 13 residues. Germline V CDR1 and CDR2: DFQATT, SNEGSKA (reference sequence). The CDR3 coding sequence is TGCAGTGGAGGGACAGTTAGCAATCAGCCCCAGCATTTT. This translates into CSGGTVSNQPQHF.

This clonotype was counted a few times. This chain uses TRBV6-2 or TRBV6-3 with TRBJ1-1; 7 bases are shared with TRBD1. Germline CDR1 reads MNHEY; CDR2 reads SVGEGT. V trimming: 5 bases; J trimming: 5 bases; junction bases outside the gene matches: 11. CDR3 length: 15 amino acids. The CDR3 is CASSPHRQGGTEAFF. The CDR3 DNA sequence: TGTGCCAGCAGTCCCCATCGACAGGGTGGGACTGAAGCTTTCTTT.

There are a few counts of this clonotype. J is TRBJ1-1 and V is TRBV6-5; D might be TRBD1 (6 bases). The germline CDR1 and CDR2 sequences are MNHEY and SVGAGI. The CDR3 covers 15 residues. Trimming pared 6 bases from V and 4 bases from J, leaving 18 bases between. The CDR3 protein is CASSLLQGRGTEAFF. The DNA of the CDR3 is TGTGCCAGCAGCCTCCTCCAGGGGAGGGGCACTGAAGCTTTCTTT.

This clonotype has more than one count but fewer than ten. The chain carries TRBV4-2 and TRBJ1-3, with a weak D call TRBD1 (5 bases). Trimming pared 5 bases from V and 0 bases from J, leaving 17 bases between. The germline V gene encodes CDR1 LGHNA and CDR2 YNFKEQ. CDR3 length: 17 amino acids. CDR3 protein: CASSSPAGPDSGNTIYF. In DNA, the CDR3 is TGTGCCAGCAGCTCCCCCGCGGGGCCTGACTCTGGAAACACCATATATTTT.